This TCR beta chain was captured by sequencing in a study of metastatic and nonmetastatic thyroid tumors. TCRdb ran MiXCR on the PCR reads. The top ten hold 9% to 9.5% of the sample, which has over 35,000 clones, 13% seen once. No treatment of any kind had been given to any patient before thyroid surgery. The CDR3 has 14 residues. V lost 2 bases to trimming and J lost 5 bases, with 9 bases between them. In germline, CDR1 is SGHNT, CDR2 YENEEA. The genes are TRBV11-3 and TRBJ2-2, with D tentatively TRBD1 (5 bases). Sequenced sample: blood. The source of this sequence is a female donor with papillary thyroid cancer or a benign thyroid nodule (not recorded which). Some clones in this sample may be carry-over from other donors' samples. The CDR3 loop reads CASSLQGQTGELFF. The CDR3 region has the DNA TGTGCCAGCAGCTTACAGGGTCAGACCGGGGAGCTGTTTTTT.